The 30 T cell receptor beta chains presented below share a single source sample, sequenced in a study of beta chain features in type 1 diabetes. Reverse transcription of all isolated RNA meant that expressed TCRB transcripts were sequenced. Profiled with immunoSEQ multiplex PCR; TCRdb holds only in-frame clones, not every one. The sample yields 900,000 or so clones, under 20% seen once. The specimen sequenced was naive CD4+ T cells from blood. The receptors derive from a young woman in good health.

This clone has just a few counts. This chain connects TRBV9 to TRBJ2-7; 9 bases map to TRBD1. Per the germline V gene, CDR1 is SGDLS and CDR2 is YYNGEE. Unmatched junction bases numbered 7, after V lost 3 bases and J lost 3 bases. This CDR3 has 15 amino acids. The CDR3: CASSAGQGFFYEQYF. In nucleotides, the CDR3 is TGTGCCAGCAGCGCAGGACAGGGGTTTTTCTACGAGCAGTACTTC.

This clone was observed a few times. The chain carries TRBV14 and TRBJ2-5; 7 nucleotides agree with TRBD2. CDR1 is SGHDN and CDR2 is FVKESK in the germline V gene. This CDR3 has 18 residues. The V segment lost 0 bases and the J segment 5 bases; nucleotides outside the gene matches: 15. The CDR3, as DNA: TGTGCCAGCAGCCAAGATCGGCTAGCGGAATTCATGTACGAGACCCAGTACTTC. It yields the protein CASSQDRLAEFMYETQYF.

The chain joins TRBV18 to TRBJ1-2, with 7 positions matching TRBD1. The germline gives CDR1 KGHSH, CDR2 LQKENI. The V and J ends lost 1 base and 4 bases, in that order; junction bases with no gene match: 9. This CDR3 spans 16 amino acids. The CDR3 DNA follows: TGTGCCAGCTCACCACGGGACAGACTTTTCGCCTATGGCTACACCTTC. It specifies CASSPRDRLFAYGYTF.

The rearrangement uses TRBV7-2 and TRBJ2-5; 9 bases are a match to TRBD2. The DNA end is more similar to TRBJ2-7, so the J call may be wrong. There are 15 residues in the CDR3. CDR1 SGHTA and CDR2 FQGNSA come from the germline V gene. CDR3 sequence (DNA): TGTGCCAGCAGCCGGGGGCTAGCGGGAATCGACGAGCAGTACTTC. This gives the protein CASSRGLAGIDEQYF.

This clone was counted only a few times. V gene TRBV11-2 combines with J gene TRBJ2-6; tentative D call: TRBD2 (6 bases). In germline, CDR1 is SGHAT, CDR2 FQNNGV. The CDR3 sequence is 15 residues long. V lost 1 base and J lost 4, with 8 bases in between. The CDR3 DNA reads as TGTGCCAGCAGCTTAGGCGGGGTCGGGGCCAACGTCCTGACTTTC. It translates to CASSLGGVGANVLTF.

The genes are TRBV5-6 and TRBJ2-7; no reliable D call. The CDR3 consists of 16 residues. Germline lookup yields CDR1 SGHDT and CDR2 YYEEEE. V dropped 7 bases and J dropped 4 bases, with 24 bases sitting between them. The CDR3 coding sequence is TGTGCCAGCTCAAACCTACTGGGCCCCATACGTTACGAGCAGTACTTC. Translating gives CASSNLLGPIRYEQYF.

This clone was found a few times. The rearrangement joins TRBV5-1 to TRBJ2-1; D is ambiguous. The CDR3 is 17 residues long. The germline V and J ends were trimmed by 0 bases and 1 base, with 14 bases remaining between them. Germline V gives CDR1 SGHRS, CDR2 YFSETQ. CDR3 nucleotide sequence: TGCGCCAGCAGCTTGGCCCGAGGCGCTTGGTCCTACAATGAGCAGTTCTTC. It codes for CASSLARGAWSYNEQFF.

The chain employs TRBV29-1 and TRBJ2-7, with a tentative D call TRBD1 (5 bases). Per the germline V gene, CDR1 is SQVTM and CDR2 is ANQGSEA. V lost 8 bases and J lost 7, with 18 bases in between. The CDR3 has 12 residues. CDR3 nucleotide sequence: TGCAGCATAGACAGTTTCCGAGGAGAGCAGTACTTC. Its protein product is CSIDSFRGEQYF.

The chain uses TRBV9 and TRBJ2-3, with a weak D call TRBD2 (5 bases). CDR1 is SGDLS, CDR2 YYNGEE, per germline. The CDR3 consists of 16 residues. V was trimmed by 0 bases and J by 2 bases, leaving 13 bases between them. CDR3 nucleotide sequence: TGTGCCAGCAGCGTAGGTCTAGCACTAAACACAGATACGCAGTATTTT. It codes for CASSVGLALNTDTQYF.

The J gene is TRBJ1-5, the V gene TRBV25-1; D call uncertain. Germline V gene data show CDR1 as MGHDK and CDR2 as SYGVNS. Trimming shortened V by 2 bases and J by 0 bases, and 5 bases separated the two germline ends. The CDR3 is 14 residues long. The CDR3 protein is CASSEMGSNQPQHF. CDR3 DNA sequence: TGTGCCAGCAGTGAAATGGGTAGCAATCAGCCCCAGCATTTT.

The chain has TRBV28 and TRBJ2-3; 8 bases line up with TRBD1. Unmatched junction bases numbered 5, after V lost 2 bases and J lost 4 bases. The CDR3 contains 15 residues. Germline CDR1 MDHEN, CDR2 SYDVKM. The CDR3 DNA reads as TGTGCCAGCAGTTTAAGACAGGGGTGGGCAGATACGCAGTATTTT. Its protein is CASSLRQGWADTQYF.

This sequence joins TRBV28 and TRBJ2-7; D may be TRBD1 (6 bases). The CDR3 has 15 residues. The V end was cut by 5 bases, the J end by 1 base, with 15 bases between. CDR1 and CDR2 from the germline V gene are MDHEN and SYDVKM. CDR3 sequence (DNA): TGTGCCAGCAGTCCCTCAGGGGTTGGGTCCTACGAGCAGTACTTC. Translating gives CASSPSGVGSYEQYF.

This clone turned up a few times. CDR3 sequence: CASRLHSGGAYTEAFF. In DNA, the CDR3 is TGTGCCAGCAGGCTACACTCAGGGGGCGCGTACACTGAAGCTTTCTTT. The rearrangement uses TRBV28 and TRBJ1-1, with 8 bases lining up with TRBD1. CDR3 length: 16 residues. Germline assignment: CDR1 MDHEN and CDR2 SYDVKM. J gave up 3 bases and V 6 bases, and 12 bases lay outside the gene matches.

A note on this clone: This same CDR3 is encoded by further DNA sequences in the sample. The chain couples TRBV20-1 to TRBJ1-1; D is ambiguous. V lost 3 bases and J 5 bases, leaving 4 bases between the germline ends. CDR1 and CDR2 from the germline V gene are DFQATT and SNEGSKA (reference sequence). The CDR3 sequence is 10 residues long. The CDR3 DNA sequence: TGCAGTGCTAGTGGTACTGAAGCTTTCTTT. Amino acid sequence: CSASGTEAFF.

The chain recombines TRBV5-4 with TRBJ2-4; D may be TRBD2 (6 bases). In germline, CDR1 is SGHNT, CDR2 YYREEE (reference sequence). This CDR3 has 15 residues. V lost 1 base, J lost 6 bases, and 14 bases lay in between. In DNA, the CDR3 is TGTGCCAGCAGCTTGTCGTCGGGAGCTGTAAACATTCAGTACTTC. It specifies CASSLSSGAVNIQYF.

The V call is TRBV2, the J call TRBJ2-7, with D unclear. The germline gives CDR1 SNHLY, CDR2 FYNNEI. The germline V and J ends were trimmed by 3 bases and 9 bases, with 12 bases remaining between them. The CDR3 contains 12 residues. Written as DNA, the CDR3 is TGTGCCAGCAGTGATCAGGCAGGACCGCAGTACTTC. Its protein is CASSDQAGPQYF.

This clone was counted only a few times. This chain uses TRBV4-3 with TRBJ2-2; no reliable D call. The length of the CDR3 is 17 residues. V was shortened by 11 bases and J by 2 bases, with 24 bases between the two germline ends. Germline-derived CDR1 and CDR2 are LGHNA and YSLEER. CDR3 sequence (DNA): TGCGCCCAAGGCGGTGGGTCCGACTTAAAAAACACCGGGGAGCTGTTTTTT. Its translation: CAQGGGSDLKNTGELFF.

The rearrangement joins TRBV7-9 to TRBJ1-5; 7 bases line up with TRBD1. The junction had 6 bases not matched to a gene; V was cut back by 6 bases and J by 7 bases. Germline CDR1 reads SEHNR; CDR2 reads FQNEAQ (reference sequence). This CDR3 spans 13 amino acids. The CDR3 region is CASSSTGRQPQHF. The CDR3 nucleotides read TGTGCCAGCAGTTCGACAGGGAGACAGCCCCAGCATTTT.

J is TRBJ1-5 and V is TRBV6-5, with D possibly TRBD1 on 6 matching bases. The CDR3 is 14 amino acids. Trimming left V 5 bases short and J 7 bases short, with 15 bases between. CDR1 and CDR2 from the germline V gene are MNHEY and SVGAGI. CDR3 nucleotide sequence: TGTGCCAGCAGTCTACAGGGAGGTGGACAGCCCCAGCATTTT. Amino acid sequence: CASSLQGGGQPQHF.

The J gene is TRBJ1-2, the V gene TRBV28; perhaps TRBD1 as D (5 bases). Between the trimmed V and J ends, which lost 5 bases and 3 bases, there was a span of 19 bases. Germline V gene data show CDR1 as MDHEN and CDR2 as SYDVKM. This CDR3 region has 16 residues. The CDR3 spells CASSPPQGPLDYGYTF. CDR3 sequence (DNA): TGTGCCAGCAGTCCCCCCCAGGGACCGCTCGACTATGGCTACACCTTC.

This clone was detected a few times. The V gene is TRBV19, the J gene TRBJ2-7, with TRBD2 matching over 8 bases. V trimming: 8 bases; J trimming: 3 bases; junction bases outside the gene matches: 12. Germline V CDR1 and CDR2: LNHDA, SQIVND (reference sequence). This CDR3 is 15 amino acids long. The CDR3 sequence: CASRETGTSYYEQYF. CDR3 coding DNA: TGTGCCAGTCGGGAAACCGGGACTAGTTACTACGAGCAGTACTTC. The variable domain in full, with the rest retrieved from reference TRBV19 and TRBJ2-7, is DGGITQSPKYLFRKEGQNVTLSCEQNLNHDAMYWYRQDPGQGLRLIYYSQIVNDFQKGDIAEGYSVSREKKESFPLTVTSAQKNPTAFYLCASRETGTSYYEQYFGPGTRLTVT.

V gene TRBV19 combines with J gene TRBJ1-2, with 9 bases aligning to TRBD1. The V gene's germline CDR1 is LNHDA and CDR2 SQIVND (reference sequence). The CDR3 extends over 14 amino acids. V lost 5 bases, J lost 8 bases, and 9 bases stayed unmatched. The CDR3 sequence: CASSQDRGLNGYTF. The CDR3 bases are TGTGCCAGTAGTCAGGACAGGGGCTTGAACGGCTACACCTTC.

V gene TRBV7-2 combines with J gene TRBJ2-3, with D perhaps matching TRBD2 (7 bases). The CDR3 spans 17 residues. V shed 2 bases and J shed 8 bases, with 23 bases lying between them. Germline loops: CDR1 SGHTA, CDR2 FQGNSA. CDR3 loop: CASSLRRGLAATGTQYF. The CDR3 coding sequence is TGTGCCAGCAGCTTACGGCGGGGGCTAGCGGCGACGGGTACGCAGTATTTT.

This clone was counted a few times. The chain combines TRBV30 with TRBJ1-3; D is perhaps TRBD1 (6 bases). V was trimmed by 4 bases and J by 2 bases, leaving 18 bases between them. The CDR3 has 16 residues. Germline CDR1 GTSNPN, CDR2 SVGIG (reference sequence). In DNA form, the CDR3 reads TGTGCCTGGACATCTTCGGACAGCATCCCTGGAAACACCATATATTTT. This encodes CAWTSSDSIPGNTIYF.

For this clone: This CDR3 is also generated by other DNA sequences in the sample. The chain has TRBV10-3 and TRBJ2-2; no definite D call. Trimming removed 0 bases from V and 0 bases from J, with 5 bases in between. There are 15 residues in the CDR3. Germline values: CDR1 ENHRY, CDR2 SYGVKD. The DNA for the CDR3 is TGTGCCATCAGTGAGTCGGGCGCGAACACCGGGGAGCTGTTTTTT. Its protein is CAISESGANTGELFF.

This clone was detected a few times. The rearrangement links TRBV7-2 to TRBJ2-1, with TRBD2 matching 9 bases. The J segment lost 0 bases and the V segment lost 4 bases, leaving 4 bases of the junction unmatched. The CDR3 consists of 16 residues. Germline CDR1 is SGHTA and CDR2 is FQGNSA. The CDR3 here is CASSSTSGTSYNEQFF. The DNA for the CDR3 is TGTGCCAGCAGCTCGACTAGCGGAACCTCCTACAATGAGCAGTTCTTC.

V is TRBV7-9 and J is TRBJ2-7, with unresolved D. The CDR3 length is 12 residues. V was clipped by 3 bases and J by 6 bases, with 9 bases between them. The V gene's germline CDR1 is SEHNR and CDR2 FQNEAQ (reference sequence). CDR3 protein: CASSLSIGEQYF. CDR3 nucleotide sequence: TGTGCCAGCAGCTTGTCTATAGGCGAGCAGTACTTC.

The rearrangement links TRBV6-1 to TRBJ2-5; D not certain. The CDR3 covers 13 residues. The V gene lost 8 bases and the J gene lost 5 bases, with 15 bases spanning the gap. Germline V lookup: CDR1 MNHNS, CDR2 SASEGT. CDR3 residues: CASPPRGGETQYF. For the CDR3, the DNA is TGTGCCAGCCCCCCCCGCGGTGGGGAGACCCAGTACTTC.

In its sample, this clone was seen a few times. This chain uses TRBV9 with TRBJ1-2, with 7 bases lining up with TRBD1. From germline, CDR1 is SGDLS and CDR2 YYNGEE. The V gene end was trimmed by 4 bases and the J gene end by 4 bases; junction bases not matched to a gene: 4. This CDR3 has 13 residues. CDR3 sequence reads: CASSSRDSYGYTF. DNA of the CDR3: TGTGCCAGCAGCTCCCGGGACAGCTATGGCTACACCTTC. Full variable domain (outside the CDR3, taken from reference TRBV9 and TRBJ1-2): DSGVTQTPKHLITATGQRVTLRCSPRSGDLSVYWYQQSLDQGLQFLIQYYNGEERAKGNILERFSAQQFPDLHSELNLSSLELGDSALYFCASSSRDSYGYTFGSGTRLTVV.

The rearrangement joins TRBV23-1 to TRBJ1-5; D remains ambiguous. TRBV23-1 is reported as an ORF; its role is uncertain. The CDR3 extends over 18 amino acids. V was trimmed by 0 bases and J by 3 bases, leaving 18 bases between them. In DNA form, the CDR3 reads TGCGCCAGCAGTCAATCGATTAGTTGGGGAGGGTCCAATCAGCCCCAGCATTTT. It translates to CASSQSISWGGSNQPQHF.